This passage covers 28 T cell receptor beta chains from one sample sequenced in a study of PD-1 blockade in classical Hodgkin lymphoma. Clones were read by immunoSEQ multiplex PCR, and TCRdb kept only the in-frame ones, dropping some. The sample includes around 60,000 clones, around 90% of them seen just once. Time point meaning: cycle 4 day 1 (C4D1), after more than five weeks of nivolumab. All patients experienced relapse after autologous stem cell transplantation, and brentuximab vedotin exposure was variable. The sample was peripheral blood mononuclear cells (PBMCs), taken before the fourth cycle of nivolumab. These receptors came from a human donor with classical Hodgkin lymphoma.

This chain joins TRBV7-7 and TRBJ2-7; 10 nucleotides agree with TRBD2. Germline CDR1 and CDR2: SSHAT and FNYEAQ (reference sequence). This CDR3 region has 14 residues. With 5 bases clipped from V and 7 bases from J, the junction kept 8 bases outside the gene matches. DNA of the CDR3: TGTGCCAGCAGCCCCAGCGGGGGGGCGGGTGAGCAGTACTTC. Its protein product is CASSPSGGAGEQYF.

CDR3 sequence: CASTRGGSRGSANEKLFF. The CDR3 DNA sequence: TGCGCCAGCACCCGGGGTGGCTCTAGAGGTTCAGCTAATGAAAAACTGTTTTTT. V gene TRBV5-1 combines with J gene TRBJ1-4; D is ambiguous. The germline V gene encodes CDR1 SGHRS and CDR2 YFSETQ. Trimming took 6 bases from V and 3 from J, leaving 24 bases between them. The CDR3 totals 18 residues.

The chain has TRBV5-1 and TRBJ2-2, with D possibly matching TRBD2 (5 bases). The V end lost 2 bases, the J end lost 5 bases, and 13 bases lay between the germline ends. Germline lookup yields CDR1 SGHRS and CDR2 YFSETQ. The CDR3 sequence is 15 residues long. The CDR3 loop reads CASSFRARGTGELFF. CDR3 sequence (DNA): TGCGCCAGCAGCTTTCGAGCGAGAGGGACCGGGGAGCTGTTTTTT.

V usage is TRBV6-5 and J usage is TRBJ2-5; the match to TRBD2 covers 10 bases. In germline, CDR1 is MNHEY, CDR2 SVGAGI. The ends lost 4 bases at V and 3 bases at J; junction bases unmatched: 8. This CDR3 spans 16 amino acids. The CDR3 DNA is TGTGCCAGCAGTTCCGTGGCTAGCGGGGGAAAAGAGACCCAGTACTTC. Its translation: CASSSVASGGKETQYF.

This chain uses TRBV6-1 with TRBJ2-3; TRBD1 is a possible D gene (6 bases). The V end was cut by 2 bases, the J end by 2 bases, with 11 bases between. This CDR3 is 15 amino acids long. CDR1 MNHNS and CDR2 SASEGT come from the germline V gene. This CDR3 is CASSERYRDTDTQYF. The DNA of the CDR3 is TGTGCCAGCAGTGAACGGTACAGGGACACAGATACGCAGTATTTT.

The rearrangement uses TRBV28 and TRBJ1-2; no clear D. V lost 3 bases, J lost 0 bases, and 11 bases lay in between. The CDR3 has 15 amino acids. Germline V gene sequence: CDR1 MDHEN, CDR2 SYDVKM. CDR3 region: CASSFHPITNYGYTF. Written as DNA, the CDR3 is TGTGCCAGCAGTTTCCACCCGATTACTAACTATGGCTACACCTTC.

This chain uses TRBV5-6 with TRBJ2-7; D might be TRBD1 (6 bases). Germline V gene lookup returns CDR1 SGHDT and CDR2 YYEEEE. The CDR3 spans 14 residues. V was clipped by 3 bases and J by 2 bases, with 12 bases between them. For the CDR3, the DNA is TGTGCCAGCAGCTGGGCCGGACAGACCTACGAGCAGTACTTC. Residues: CASSWAGQTYEQYF.

The CDR3 DNA reads as TGCGCCAGCAGCTTGGCTGTGGCGGGGGCCGGGAATGAGCAGTTCTTC. It yields the protein CASSLAVAGAGNEQFF. V is TRBV5-1 and J is TRBJ2-1; TRBD2 is a possible D gene (7 bases). The V gene lost 0 bases and the J gene lost 7 bases, with 17 bases spanning the gap. The CDR3 runs to 16 residues. The germline CDR1 and CDR2 sequences are SGHRS and YFSETQ.

This clone was found a few times. This chain connects TRBV6-6 to TRBJ1-5; the D is unclear. Germline assignment: CDR1 MNHNY and CDR2 SVGAGI (reference sequence). Trimming removed 0 bases at V and 5 bases at J, with 8 bases between. CDR3 length equals 14 residues. The CDR3 sequence: CASSYSIADQPQHF. The DNA of the CDR3 is TGTGCCAGCAGTTACTCGATAGCTGATCAGCCCCAGCATTTT.

The gene calls are TRBV6-6 and TRBJ1-2; no definite D call. The CDR3 consists of 16 residues. Germline V gene sequence: CDR1 MNHNY, CDR2 SVGAGI (reference sequence). Trimming removed 2 bases at V and 4 bases at J, with 17 bases between. The CDR3 region is CASSYRPSHGFYGYTF. The CDR3 bases are TGTGCCAGCAGTTACCGTCCATCTCATGGATTCTATGGCTACACCTTC.

The rearrangement joins TRBV7-8 to TRBJ2-1, with TRBD2 as a possible D gene (6 bases). V shed 1 base and J shed 5 bases, with 12 bases lying between them. CDR1 and CDR2 (germline): SGHVS, FQNEAQ. The CDR3 runs 15 residues. The CDR3 nucleotides read TGTGCCAGCAGCTTAGTAGCTAGCGCCCACAATGAGCAGTTCTTC. It encodes CASSLVASAHNEQFF.

The V call is TRBV5-4, the J call TRBJ1-4; D is unresolved. Germline CDR1 and CDR2: SGHNT and YYREEE (reference sequence). The ends were cut back, 4 bases at V and 0 bases at J, with 10 bases in the middle. The CDR3 totals 15 residues. The DNA for the CDR3 is TGTGCCAGCAGCCCAGTGAGGGCAACTAATGAAAAACTGTTTTTT. This gives the protein CASSPVRATNEKLFF.

In this sample, this clone turned up a few times. The chain recombines TRBV5-1 with TRBJ2-7; 10 nucleotides line up with TRBD2. CDR1 and CDR2 (germline): SGHRS, YFSETQ. The CDR3 is 15 amino acids. V lost 0 bases, J lost 13 bases, and 13 bases stayed unmatched. The CDR3 loop is CASSLDYSVPSGGYF. The CDR3 coding sequence is TGCGCCAGCAGCTTGGATTACTCCGTCCCTAGCGGGGGATACTTC.

The chain joins TRBV2 to TRBJ1-5; unclear D gene. The CDR3 has 14 amino acids. CDR1 is SNHLY, CDR2 FYNNEI, per germline. Trimming removed 7 bases at V and 7 bases at J, with 17 bases between. The CDR3, as DNA: TGTGCCAGCACCTTGTGGGGAGTAGTCCAGCCCCAGCATTTT. This sequence encodes CASTLWGVVQPQHF.

This chain connects TRBV5-1 to TRBJ1-1; 12 bases are a match to TRBD1. The CDR3 sequence is 15 residues long. V shed 3 bases, J shed 7 bases, and the junction held 7 bases outside the gene matches. The germline V gene has CDR1 SGHRS and CDR2 YFSETQ. The CDR3 sequence is CASSSGTGGEGEAFF. CDR3 coding DNA: TGCGCCAGCAGCTCCGGGACAGGGGGCGAGGGTGAAGCTTTCTTT.

The chain is built from TRBV28 and TRBJ2-2; TRBD1 is a possible D gene (6 bases). The CDR3 totals 16 residues. Germline V gives CDR1 MDHEN, CDR2 SYDVKM. V lost 7 bases and J 1 base, leaving 16 bases between the germline ends. The CDR3 sequence: CASTPLGAMNTGELFF. CDR3 coding DNA: TGTGCCAGCACCCCCTTGGGGGCCATGAACACCGGGGAGCTGTTTTTT.

This chain links TRBV5-1 with TRBJ1-2; 9 bases are shared with TRBD1. Germline lookup yields CDR1 SGHRS and CDR2 YFSETQ. The CDR3 loop spans 15 amino acids. The J segment lost 8 bases and the V segment lost 0 bases, leaving 8 bases of the junction unmatched. CDR3: CASSLEPGQGWGYTF. CDR3 coding DNA: TGCGCCAGCAGCTTGGAGCCGGGACAGGGTTGGGGCTACACCTTC. Combining the CDR3 with reference TRBV5-1 and TRBJ1-2 gives the whole variable domain KAGVTQTPRYLIKTRGQQVTLSCSPISGHRSVSWYQQTPGQGLQFLFEYFSETQRNKGNFPGRFSGRQFSNSRSEMNVSTLELGDSALYLCASSLEPGQGWGYTFGSGTRLTVV.

The V gene is TRBV4-1, the J gene TRBJ2-2; no firm D call. CDR3 length: 17 residues. Trimming removed 4 bases from V and 7 bases from J, with 22 bases in between. CDR1 is MGHRA, CDR2 YSYEKL, per germline. CDR3 sequence: CASSPTDPIEVNGELFF. The DNA of the CDR3 is TGCGCCAGCAGCCCGACCGATCCGATAGAGGTTAACGGGGAGCTGTTTTTT.

CDR3: CASSMEGTGTGELFF. The CDR3 DNA is TGTGCCAGCAGCATGGAGGGTACAGGGACCGGGGAGCTGTTTTTT. The chain has TRBV7-6 and TRBJ2-2; D may be TRBD1 or TRBD2 (6 bases each). The CDR3 consists of 15 residues. The V gene lost 5 bases and the J gene lost 5 bases, with 15 bases spanning the gap. Germline V CDR1 and CDR2: SGHVS, FNYEAQ.

V gene TRBV7-6 combines with J gene TRBJ1-1, with D unresolved. CDR3 length equals 13 residues. V lost 4 bases to trimming and J lost 2 bases, with 8 bases between them. The V gene's germline CDR1 is SGHVS and CDR2 FNYEAQ. CDR3 in amino acids: CASSSQVNTEAFF. DNA of the CDR3: TGTGCCAGCAGCTCCCAGGTTAACACTGAAGCTTTCTTT. The complete variable domain, with remaining parts taken from reference TRBV7-6 and TRBJ1-1, reads GAGVSQSPRYKVTKRGQDVALRCDPISGHVSLYWYRQALGQGPEFLTYFNYEAQQDKSGLPNDRFSAERPEGSISTLTIQRTEQRDSAMYRCASSSQVNTEAFFGQGTRLTVV.

The chain has TRBV2 and TRBJ1-5; D is possibly TRBD1 (5 bases). Trimming removed 5 bases from V and 4 bases from J, with 15 bases in between. CDR1 is SNHLY, CDR2 FYNNEI, per germline. This CDR3 has 15 amino acids. The CDR3 DNA follows: TGTGCCAGCAGTCAACGACAGTCACTAAATCAGCCCCAGCATTTT. This encodes CASSQRQSLNQPQHF.

This rearrangement joins TRBV15 to TRBJ1-1; weak D call: TRBD1 (6 bases). V lost 5 bases and J lost 7, with 20 bases in between. Looked up from germline, CDR1 is LNHNV and CDR2 is YYDKDF (reference sequence). The CDR3 length is 15 residues. The CDR3 loop reads CATSEIRTDVGEAFF. In DNA, the CDR3 is TGTGCCACCAGCGAGATCCGGACAGACGTTGGTGAAGCTTTCTTT.

The chain has TRBV30 and TRBJ2-7; tentatively, D is TRBD1 or TRBD2 (5 bases each). CDR3 length equals 14 residues. Germline values: CDR1 GTSNPN, CDR2 SVGIG (reference sequence). Trimming took 2 bases from V and 0 from J, leaving 11 bases between them. The CDR3 loop is CAWSSGTGSYEQYF. The CDR3 DNA reads as TGTGCCTGGAGTTCCGGGACCGGCTCCTACGAGCAGTACTTC. Full variable domain (rest looked up from reference TRBV30 and TRBJ2-7): SQTIHQWPATLVQPVGSPLSLECTVEGTSNPNLYWYRQAAGRGLQLLFYSVGIGQISSEVPQNLSASRPQDRQFILSSKKLLLSDSGFYLCAWSSGTGSYEQYFGPGTRLTVT.

V gene TRBV5-1 combines with J gene TRBJ2-3, with D tentatively TRBD1 or TRBD2 (5 bases each). CDR1 is SGHRS and CDR2 is YFSETQ in the germline V gene. The CDR3 loop spans 14 amino acids. V was shortened by 0 bases and J by 5 bases, with 10 bases between the two germline ends. CDR3 nucleotides: TGCGCCAGCAGCTTGGCAGGGACCGGAGATACGCAGTATTTT. Translation gives CASSLAGTGDTQYF.

This chain links TRBV11-3 with TRBJ2-3; TRBD2 agrees at 11 bases. The CDR3 is made up of 18 amino acids. Germline V gives CDR1 SGHNT, CDR2 YENEEA. Unmatched junction bases numbered 8, after V lost 1 base and J lost 2 bases. The CDR3 is CASSLGSLAGGFTDTQYF. The CDR3 region has the DNA TGTGCCAGCAGCTTAGGGTCCCTAGCGGGGGGCTTCACAGATACGCAGTATTTT.

This chain uses TRBV19 with TRBJ2-2, with a weak D call TRBD1 (5 bases). The germline gives CDR1 LNHDA, CDR2 SQIVND (reference sequence). Trimming took off 0 bases at V and 5 bases at J, with 10 bases between the two ends. This CDR3 spans 15 amino acids. As DNA, the CDR3 is TGTGCCAGTAGTATAGATGTCAGGGCTACCGGGGAGCTGTTTTTT. Translating it yields CASSIDVRATGELFF.

This sequence joins TRBV5-1 and TRBJ1-4; TRBD1 is a possible D gene (5 bases). Between the trimmed V and J ends, which lost 0 bases and 11 bases, there was a span of 11 bases. The CDR3 covers 13 residues. Germline CDR1 SGHRS, CDR2 YFSETQ. The CDR3 loop is CASSLEGGGKLFF. CDR3 nucleotides: TGCGCCAGCAGCTTGGAGGGCGGGGGGAAACTGTTTTTT.

This clone was observed once. The DNA for the CDR3 is TGTGCCAGCACCGTAAGGCCGGCCGACGGGGAGCTGTTTTTT. The encoded protein is CASTVRPADGELFF. This chain links TRBV28 with TRBJ2-2; no firm D call. This CDR3 is 14 amino acids long. Trimming left V 7 bases short and J 7 bases short, with 16 bases between. Germline V gives CDR1 MDHEN, CDR2 SYDVKM.